This T cell receptor (beta chain) was profiled in a study of Graves' ophthalmopathy and Graves' hyperthyroidism. No donor had other autoimmune disease, uncontrolled infection, pregnancy or lactation. In its sample, this clonotype was seen many times. As yet, its antigen is unknown. Points from the study as a whole: Among expanded thyroid clonotypes above 0.001 frequency, most also occurred in blood. A roughly 81% specificity and 85% to 90% sensitivity were achieved by a 13-signature model that separated ophthalmopathy from stable hyperthyroidism. Prediction of ophthalmopathy progression reached about 71% sensitivity and around 76% specificity.

For repertoire sequencing, the TCR beta CDR3 regions were amplified from RNA transcripts. First-round RT-PCR relied on HTBI primers, and a second-round multiplex PCR came next. A single record per CDR3 protein comes from TCRdb applying MiXCR to the multiplex PCR reads. This sample carries around 600,000 distinct CDR3 sequences, about 40% of them seen once, and the ten largest clones take about 3.3%. CDR1 and CDR2 from the germline V gene are SQVTM and ANQGSEA. Trimming took 4 bases from V and 6 from J, leaving 12 bases between them. This CDR3 has 12 amino acids. Source material: peripheral blood. This sequence was found in an adult man with Graves' ophthalmopathy. This chain joins TRBV29-1 and TRBJ1-2; D possibly corresponds to TRBD1 (5 bases). The CDR3 sequence: CSVGGRENGYTF. DNA for the CDR3: TGCAGCGTTGGTGGCAGGGAGAATGGCTACACCTTC.